Presented here are 23 T cell receptor beta chains from one specimen sequenced in a study of spatial heterogeneity in lung cancer. Findings of the study overall: In tumors, expanded intratumoral alpha and beta TCR counts tracked mutation counts.

Stated time point: sample taken at primary tumor resection. What these receptors recognize is not known. TCRdb fed the 5' RACE reads into MiXCR, producing one record per CDR3 protein. This table has 8,000 to 10,000 distinct CDR3 sequences, over 6% appearing once. The source was lung tumor tissue, collected at surgery. Source of these receptors: a male donor with early-stage non-small cell lung cancer.

This clonotype was seen many times. The genes are TRBV14 and TRBJ1-2; D gene uncertain. With 0 bases removed from V and 4 bases from J, the gap between germline ends came to 3 bases. This CDR3 has 12 residues. Germline CDR1 and CDR2: SGHDN and FVKESK. CDR3 in DNA: TGTGCCAGCAGCCAAGAAGCCTATGGCTACACCTTC. Translated, it gives CASSQEAYGYTF.

The sample holds many counts of this clonotype. In DNA, the CDR3 is TGTGCCTGGAGCGTAGGTTTGTACACTGAAGCTTTCTTT. It specifies CAWSVGLYTEAFF. This chain joins TRBV30 and TRBJ1-1; unclear D gene. The CDR3 is made up of 13 amino acids. Trimming removed 3 bases at V and 3 bases at J, with 11 bases between. Germline V gene sequence: CDR1 GTSNPN, CDR2 SVGIG (reference sequence).

This clonotype was detected ten times or more. Written as DNA, the CDR3 is TGTGCCAGCAGCTCTACTATGAGCTCCTACGAGCAGTACTTC. Translating gives CASSSTMSSYEQYF. The gene calls are TRBV7-9 and TRBJ2-7; no firm D call. Germline V gene sequence: CDR1 SEHNR, CDR2 FQNEAQ (reference sequence). The CDR3 runs to 14 residues. Trimming removed 4 bases from V and 0 bases from J, with 10 bases in between.

This clonotype was seen at least ten times. The rearrangement links TRBV24-1 to TRBJ2-1; D uncertain. Trimming took off 5 bases at V and 4 bases at J, with 8 bases between the two ends. CDR1 is KGHDR, CDR2 SFDVKD, per germline. This CDR3 contains 13 residues. The CDR3 loop is CATSGPRYNEQFF. CDR3 DNA sequence: TGTGCCACCAGTGGCCCAAGGTACAATGAGCAGTTCTTC.

There are many counts of this clonotype. CDR3 region: CASSYSRLAGSNEQFF. As DNA, the CDR3 is TGTGCCAGCAGTTACTCGAGGCTAGCGGGGTCGAATGAGCAGTTCTTC. The chain combines TRBV6-5 with TRBJ2-1; 9 bases are a match to TRBD2. This CDR3 spans 16 amino acids. V was clipped by 0 bases and J by 7 bases; unmatched bases: 7. Germline-derived CDR1 and CDR2 are MNHEY and SVGAGI.

This clonotype was detected many times. J is TRBJ1-5 and V is TRBV27; no firm D call. Germline CDR1 is MNHEY and CDR2 is SMNVEV (reference sequence). This CDR3 is built from 13 residues. The germline V and J ends were trimmed by 5 bases and 5 bases, with 10 bases remaining between them. CDR3 protein: CASSMVVDQPQHF. CDR3 nucleotides: TGTGCCAGCAGTATGGTTGTCGATCAGCCCCAGCATTTT.

This clonotype was seen many times. The rearrangement joins TRBV18 to TRBJ2-3; D not resolved. This CDR3 is built from 15 residues. CDR1 is KGHSH, CDR2 LQKENI, per germline. Trimming took 2 bases from V and 0 from J, leaving 9 bases between them. CDR3 sequence: CASSPGLASTDTQYF. The CDR3 DNA follows: TGTGCCAGCTCACCAGGGCTTGCAAGCACAGATACGCAGTATTTT.

This clonotype has ten or more counts. The chain has TRBV9 and TRBJ2-7; D is possibly TRBD2 (5 bases). V lost 4 bases and J 4 bases, leaving 12 bases between the germline ends. CDR1 is SGDLS, CDR2 YYNGEE, per germline. The CDR3 length is 13 residues. DNA of the CDR3: TGTGCCAGCAGCCCGGAGGTGGGATACGAGCAGTACTTC. This translates into CASSPEVGYEQYF.

Many counts were recorded for this clonotype. This rearrangement joins TRBV5-4 to TRBJ1-1, with D uncertain. With 0 bases removed from V and 1 base from J, the gap between germline ends came to 7 bases. CDR1 is SGHNT, CDR2 YYREEE, per germline (reference sequence). The CDR3 covers 14 residues. CDR3 nucleotide sequence: TGTGCCAGCAGCTTGGGGGTCGGGAACACTGAAGCTTTCTTT. Translation: CASSLGVGNTEAFF.

This clonotype was observed many times. The chain combines TRBV11-1 with TRBJ1-6; D is unresolved. This CDR3 comprises 15 residues. The germline gives CDR1 SGHAT, CDR2 FQDESV (reference sequence). Trimming shortened V by 6 bases and J by 10 bases, and 19 bases separated the two germline ends. The CDR3 region has the DNA TGTGCCAGCAGTTATCGCGGGCCGGACGGCTCACCCCTCCACTTT. This translates into CASSYRGPDGSPLHF.

This clonotype showed up many times. The chain is built from TRBV12-3 or TRBV12-4 and TRBJ1-2; D unclear. The CDR3 loop spans 11 amino acids. With 6 bases removed from V and 2 bases from J, the gap between germline ends came to 4 bases. The CDR3 DNA is TGTGCCAGCAGACTCAACTATGGCTACACCTTC. This sequence encodes CASRLNYGYTF.

Within the sample, this clonotype is large (0.1 to 1%). The chain's CDR3 is CATSDSRASIRGTGELFF. CDR3 bases: TGTGCCACCAGTGATTCCCGAGCTTCGATACGGGGCACCGGGGAGCTGTTTTTT. The chain employs TRBV24-1 and TRBJ2-2; possible D gene TRBD2, 5 bases. V lost 2 bases and J lost 4, with 19 bases in between. CDR3 length equals 18 residues. Germline loops: CDR1 KGHDR, CDR2 SFDVKD.

The chain combines TRBV6-5 with TRBJ2-7; TRBD1 aligns across 7 bases. The CDR3 has 13 amino acids. Germline V gene data show CDR1 as MNHEY and CDR2 as SVGAGI. J lost 1 base, V lost 6 bases, and 3 bases had no gene match. The CDR3 region has the DNA TGTGCCAGCAGGAGACAGGGATCCTACGAGCAGTACTTC. Translated, it gives CASRRQGSYEQYF.

This clonotype was recorded at least ten times. V and J are TRBV20-1 and TRBJ2-5, with D maybe TRBD2 (5 bases). This CDR3 region has 16 residues. V was trimmed by 5 bases and J by 1 base, leaving 20 bases between them. Germline V gives CDR1 DFQATT, CDR2 SNEGSKA (reference sequence). CDR3 sequence reads: CSASSPLAAGQETQYF. The CDR3 DNA is TGCAGTGCTTCTAGCCCTTTGGCAGCCGGCCAAGAGACCCAGTACTTC.

This clonotype was recorded many times. V usage is TRBV7-2 and J usage is TRBJ2-5, with D possibly matching TRBD1 (5 bases). V was pared by 5 bases and J by 4 bases, with 20 bases between. This CDR3 is built from 16 residues. Germline V CDR1 and CDR2: SGHTA, FQGNSA. The CDR3 DNA sequence: TGTGCCAGCAGCCCCAACGGTTGGGGCGTGGGAGAGACCCAGTACTTC. This gives the protein CASSPNGWGVGETQYF.

Comment on this clonotype: A read error may explain this, as a much larger clone is one base away. The V call is TRBV20-1, the J call TRBJ2-1, with 8 bases matching TRBD1. Per germline, CDR1 DFQATT and CDR2 SNEGSKA (reference sequence). The CDR3 length is 14 residues. The V gene end was trimmed by 6 bases and the J gene end by 10 bases; junction bases not matched to a gene: 14. CDR3 DNA: TGCAGTGCAAATACAGGGGGTTATTCGAAAGAGCAGTTCTTC. Its translation: CSANTGGYSKEQFF.

This clonotype has ten or more counts. The CDR3 is CASSPRQGAVETQYF. Written as DNA, the CDR3 is TGTGCCAGCAGCCCTCGACAGGGGGCTGTAGAGACCCAGTACTTC. The chain links TRBV11-2 to TRBJ2-5; 10 bases are a match to TRBD1. CDR1 and CDR2 (germline): SGHAT, FQNNGV. Trimming removed 5 bases from V and 4 bases from J; junction bases left unmatched: 7. The CDR3 has 15 residues.

V gene TRBV7-9 combines with J gene TRBJ2-1; perhaps TRBD1 as D (8 bases). Trimming shortened V by 4 bases and J by 1 base, and 26 bases separated the two germline ends. Germline CDR1 is SEHNR and CDR2 is FQNEAQ (reference sequence). This CDR3 is built from 20 residues. In DNA, the CDR3 is TGTGCCAGCAGCTCGATATTTTCAGGGGGCGGCGGGAGATCCTACAATGAGCAGTTCTTC. Translation gives CASSSIFSGGGGRSYNEQFF. The whole variable domain, filled in from reference TRBV7-9 and TRBJ2-1, reads DTGVSQNPRHKITKRGQNVTFRCDPISEHNRLYWYRQTLGQGPEFLTYFQNEAQLEKSRLLSDRFSAERPKGSFSTLEIQRTEQGDSAMYLCASSSIFSGGGGRSYNEQFFGPGTRLTVL.

This clonotype was found many times. The chain couples TRBV7-8 to TRBJ2-1, with TRBD2 matching 10 bases. CDR1 SGHVS and CDR2 FQNEAQ come from the germline V gene. The V gene end was trimmed by 1 base and the J gene end by 4 bases; junction bases not matched to a gene: 7. CDR3 length: 17 amino acids. The CDR3 sequence: CASSLVAGTSAYNEQFF. CDR3 DNA sequence: TGTGCCAGCAGCTTAGTGGCCGGGACTAGCGCTTACAATGAGCAGTTCTTC. The full variable domain, its missing parts supplied by reference TRBV7-8 and TRBJ2-1, is GAGVSQSPRYKVAKRGQDVALRCDPISGHVSLFWYQQALGQGPEFLTYFQNEAQLDKSGLPSDRFFAERPEGSVSTLKIQRTQQEDSAVYLCASSLVAGTSAYNEQFFGPGTRLTVL.

The chain is built from TRBV15 and TRBJ2-1, with 8 bases fitting TRBD2. CDR1 is LNHNV and CDR2 is YYDKDF in the germline V gene (reference sequence). The CDR3 covers 19 residues. V trimming: 0 bases; J trimming: 4 bases; junction bases outside the gene matches: 14. CDR3 sequence (DNA): TGTGCCACCAGCAGAGATAAAGGCGGCGGCACTAGCGGATACAATGAGCAGTTCTTC. Translation gives CATSRDKGGGTSGYNEQFF.

Many counts were recorded for this clonotype. The chain has TRBV7-2 and TRBJ2-2; no definite D call. Germline loops: CDR1 SGHTA, CDR2 FQGNSA. The V and J ends lost 1 base and 10 bases respectively, with 7 bases between them. This CDR3 has 12 amino acids. The CDR3 DNA reads TGTGCCAGCAGCTTAGGGCCGGAGGAGCTGTTTTTT. Its protein is CASSLGPEELFF.

At least ten counts were recorded for this clonotype. V gene TRBV19 combines with J gene TRBJ1-5; no clear D. V was cut by 0 bases and J by 6 bases, with 6 bases left in between. The germline CDR1 and CDR2 sequences are LNHDA and SQIVND (reference sequence). The CDR3 is 13 residues long. The CDR3 DNA is TGTGCCAGTAGTATAGATCGAAGTCAGCCCCAGCATTTT. The encoded protein is CASSIDRSQPQHF.

The rearrangement joins TRBV24-1 to TRBJ2-1, with 11 bases identical to TRBD2. The V and J ends lost 7 bases and 9 bases, in that order; junction bases with no gene match: 7. The CDR3 length is 14 residues. Germline V lookup: CDR1 KGHDR, CDR2 SFDVKD. This CDR3 reads CATSALAGEVEQFF. CDR3 sequence (DNA): TGTGCCACCAGCGCACTAGCGGGAGAGGTTGAGCAGTTCTTC.